This T cell receptor (beta chain) was captured by sequencing in a study of OX40 agonist ivuxolimab in advanced cancers. Some background on the complete study: Ivuxolimab, which targeted the costimulatory receptor OX40 (CD134), was an agonistic, fully human IgG2 monoclonal antibody. In the dose-escalation cohort, roughly 80% of patients were male, and the mean age was around 60 years, with a range of roughly 23 to 85. Intravenous ivuxolimab was administered to patients every 2 weeks at six dose levels: 0.01, 0.1, 0.3, 1.5, 3 and 10 mg/kg. Partial responses occurred in three dose-escalation patients: two with cutaneous melanoma and one with hepatocellular carcinoma. Prior anti-PD-1, anti-PD-L1 or anti-CTLA-4 therapy was permitted, and 35% to 40% of dose-escalation patients had received checkpoint inhibitors. Of the approximately 50 dose-escalation patients, hepatocellular carcinoma was present in approximately 20, melanoma in approximately 15, renal cell carcinoma in 9 and head and neck cancer in 9. The point of sequencing TCRbeta in the periphery was to test whether ivuxolimab changed TCR sequence diversity and drove clonal T-cell expansion. The paper covers the monotherapy dose-escalation part of the phase I ivuxolimab trial, which included N ≈ 57 patients.

Inclusive of the bounding cysteine and phenylalanine, the CDR3 is 14 residues long. This entry keeps only the CDR3 DNA: 42 bases, framed from base 1. The V end loses 4 bases and the J end loses 5 bases, and a stretch of 11 bases separates them. CDR1 LNHDA and CDR2 SQIVND are derived from the germline V gene (reference sequence). In the case of this clone: What this receptor recognizes is not known. It has no much larger one-base neighbor in the sample; base qualities were not kept.

Genomic DNA was isolated from the sorted cells so that the TCRbeta CDR3 region could be sequenced. TCRbeta CDR3 regions were sequenced using the immunoSEQ Assay. This is the immuneACCESS table as TCRdb keeps it, with only in-frame sequences that have V and J called. A part of the clones is gone; compared with another copy, unresolved V genes explain less than half, and the rest is unexplained. Recorded for this sample are around 77,000 clones; just under 80% of them occurred a single time. The ten largest clones represent about 5.4% of the sample. General findings and caveats noted by the study authors: Low levels of normalized T-cell clonal expansion were also seen in some nonresponding patients. At doses of 0.1 to 3.0 mg/kg, clonal expansion of both CD4+ and CD8+ blood T cells was observed from baseline to week 6. In the 0.1-3.0 mg/kg groups, partial responders had among the lowest normalized peripheral clonal expansion, particularly in CD8+ T cells. The antigen specificity of the clonally expanded peripheral T cells was not determined. After ivuxolimab, CD8+ T cells had more expanded clones than CD4+ T cells on average.

Patients with autoimmune disease history or receiving systemic immunosuppression were excluded from the trial. Peripheral blood for TCR sequencing was collected from all dose cohorts at baseline, on cycle 4 day 1, and on cycle 7 day 1. Samples came from an open-label, multicenter, first-in-human phase I dose-escalation trial of ivuxolimab. Adults with locally advanced or metastatic melanoma, renal cell, hepatocellular, or head and neck squamous cell carcinoma were enrolled in the trial. Before TCR sequencing, CD4+ T cells and CD8+ T cells from peripheral blood were sorted into separate populations.

In this chain, TRBV19 is recombined with TRBJ1-4; the D gene cannot be resolved reliably. This material consisted of CD4+ or CD8+ T cells sorted from blood, taken in a trial of the OX40 agonist ivuxolimab. The clonotype was recovered from an adult with an advanced solid tumor such as melanoma, head and neck, liver or kidney cancer. The CDR3 sequence is CASSTSGGNEKLFF. The DNA sequence is as follows: TGTGCCAGTAGTACCTCGGGAGGGAATGAAAAACTGTTTTTT.